The clone carrying this T cell receptor (beta chain) was seen only once. These data belong to a study of blood T cell repertoires in COVID-19. Germline V gene lookup returns CDR1 SQVTM and CDR2 ANQGSEA. The V and J ends lost 2 bases and 6 bases, in that order; junction bases with no gene match: 5. This CDR3 is built from 13 residues. TCRdb keeps only in-frame clones here, not all; method: immunoSEQ multiplex PCR. The sample consists of about 210,000 clones, 85% of them appearing once. The sample consisted of peripheral blood. The receptor's source is a man in his fifties with COVID-19, enrolled during active disease. The chain carries TRBV29-1 and TRBJ2-7; 9 positions match TRBD2. Written as DNA, the CDR3 is TGCAGCGTTGAAAAAGCGGGGGGCGGCGAGCAGTACTTC. Protein product: CSVEKAGGGEQYF.